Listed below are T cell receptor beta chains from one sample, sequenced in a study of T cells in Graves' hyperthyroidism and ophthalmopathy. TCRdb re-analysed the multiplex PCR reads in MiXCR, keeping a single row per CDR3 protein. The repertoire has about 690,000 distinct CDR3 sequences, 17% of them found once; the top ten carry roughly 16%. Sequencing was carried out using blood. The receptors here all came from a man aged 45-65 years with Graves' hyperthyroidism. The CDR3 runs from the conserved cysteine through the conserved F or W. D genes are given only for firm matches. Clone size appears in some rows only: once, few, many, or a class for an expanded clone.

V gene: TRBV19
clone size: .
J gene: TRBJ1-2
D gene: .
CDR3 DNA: TGTGCCAGTAGTAATATCGGACGGGATGGCTACACCTTC
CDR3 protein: CASSNIGRDGYTF

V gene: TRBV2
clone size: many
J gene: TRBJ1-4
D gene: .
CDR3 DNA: TGTGCCAGCAGTGAAGCGCAGGGAGGGGCGGGAAAACTGTTTTTT
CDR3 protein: CASSEAQGGAGKLFF

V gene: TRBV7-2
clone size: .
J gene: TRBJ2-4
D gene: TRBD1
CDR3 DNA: TGTGCCAGCAGCTTAGAACAGGGGTTAGCCAAAAACATTCAGTACTTC
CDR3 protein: CASSLEQGLAKNIQYF

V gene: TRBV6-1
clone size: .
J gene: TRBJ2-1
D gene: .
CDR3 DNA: TGTGCCAGCAATGGGCCGTCGGTCGGGGATGAGCAGTTCTTC
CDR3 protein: CASNGPSVGDEQFF

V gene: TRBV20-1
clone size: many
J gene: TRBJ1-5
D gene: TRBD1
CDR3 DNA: TGCAGTGCTAGAGGGGATCAGGGGGCCGGCAATCAGCCCCAGCATTTT
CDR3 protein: CSARGDQGAGNQPQHF

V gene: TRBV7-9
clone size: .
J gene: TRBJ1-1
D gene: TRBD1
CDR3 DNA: TGTGCCGGCAGCATTGGACAGGAGAACACTGAAGCTTTCTTT
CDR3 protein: CAGSIGQENTEAFF

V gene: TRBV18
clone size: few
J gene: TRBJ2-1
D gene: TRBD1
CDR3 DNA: TGTGCCAGCTCAGGGGACAGAATCCAGTACAATGAGCAGTTCTTC
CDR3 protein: CASSGDRIQYNEQFF

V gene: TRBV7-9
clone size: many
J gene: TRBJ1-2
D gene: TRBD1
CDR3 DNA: TGTGCCAGCAGCACCGACGCAGGGGGACGTTATGGCTACACCTTC
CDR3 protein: CASSTDAGGRYGYTF

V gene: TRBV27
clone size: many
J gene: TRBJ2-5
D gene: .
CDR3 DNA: TGTGCCAGCAGTTTTGGGGTAGGGGAGACCCAGTACTTC
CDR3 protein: CASSFGVGETQYF

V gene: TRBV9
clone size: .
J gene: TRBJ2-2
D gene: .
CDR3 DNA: TGTGCCAGCAGCGTAGCCGGGACCATAAGGACCGGGGAGCTGTTTTTT
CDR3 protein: CASSVAGTIRTGELFF

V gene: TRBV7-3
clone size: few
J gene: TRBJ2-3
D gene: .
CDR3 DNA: TGTGCCAATAGGGCTCGTGTGGACACAGATACGCAGTATTTT
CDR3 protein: CANRARVDTDTQYF

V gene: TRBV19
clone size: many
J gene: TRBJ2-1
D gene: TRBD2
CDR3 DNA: TGTGCCAGTAGCCCTCCTAGCGGGAGGAAGAGGAACAATGAGCAGTTCTTC
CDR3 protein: CASSPPSGRKRNNEQFF

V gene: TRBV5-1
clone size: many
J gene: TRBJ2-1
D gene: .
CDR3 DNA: TGCGCCAGCAGCCAGACTAGTTACCTTGAGCAGTTCTTC
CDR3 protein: CASSQTSYLEQFF

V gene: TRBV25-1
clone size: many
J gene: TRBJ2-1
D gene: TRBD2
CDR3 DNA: TGTGCCAGCAGGGAATGGGGTGGGAGGGAGAATGAGCAGTTCTTC
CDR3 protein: CASREWGGRENEQFF

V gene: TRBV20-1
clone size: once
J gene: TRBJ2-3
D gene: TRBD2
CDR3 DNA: TGCAGTGCTAGCGGGAGGGGCTCCACAGATACGCAGTATTTT
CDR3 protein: CSASGRGSTDTQYF

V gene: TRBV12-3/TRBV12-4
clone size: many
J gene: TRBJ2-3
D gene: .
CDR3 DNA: TGTGCCAGCACCACCCGGCGGATCACAGATACGCAGTATTTT
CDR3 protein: CASTTRRITDTQYF

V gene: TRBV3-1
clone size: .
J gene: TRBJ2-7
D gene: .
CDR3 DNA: TGTGCCAGCAGCCAAGGTCTAGCATTCTCCTACGAGCAGTACTTC
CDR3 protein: CASSQGLAFSYEQYF

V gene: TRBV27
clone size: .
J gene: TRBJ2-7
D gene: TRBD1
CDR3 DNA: TGTGCCAGCAAGCCCGGGACAGCGAAATACGAGCAGTACTTC
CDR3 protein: CASKPGTAKYEQYF

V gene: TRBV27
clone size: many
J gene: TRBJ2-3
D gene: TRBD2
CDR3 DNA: TGTGCCAGCAGTGAGATACTAGCGGGAGCCCCAGATACGCAGTATTTT
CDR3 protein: CASSEILAGAPDTQYF

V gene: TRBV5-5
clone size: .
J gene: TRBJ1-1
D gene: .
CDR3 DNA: TGTGCCAGCAGCTCTCGCCTATCGGCTGAAGCTTTCTTT
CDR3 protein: CASSSRLSAEAFF

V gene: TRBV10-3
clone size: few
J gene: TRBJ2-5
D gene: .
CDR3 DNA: TGTGCCATCAGTGGCACGGGGGAAGAGACCCAGTACTTC
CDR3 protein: CAISGTGEETQYF

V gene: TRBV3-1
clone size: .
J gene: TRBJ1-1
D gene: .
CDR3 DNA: TGTGCCAGCAGCCCCCTAGGACAAGGGGCTGAAGCTTTCTTT
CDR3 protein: CASSPLGQGAEAFF

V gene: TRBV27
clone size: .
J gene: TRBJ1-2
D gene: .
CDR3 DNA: TGTGCCAGCAGCCCTACTCAGGGATTTTATGGCTACACCTTC
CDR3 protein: CASSPTQGFYGYTF

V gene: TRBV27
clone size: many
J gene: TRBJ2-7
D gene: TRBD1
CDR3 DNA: TGTGCCAGCAGTGCCCGGGACAGAGAGTACGAGCAGTACTTC
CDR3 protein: CASSARDREYEQYF

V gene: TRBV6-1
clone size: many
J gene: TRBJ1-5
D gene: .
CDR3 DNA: TGTGCCACCCACGTGACAGTTCCAGGCAATCAGCCCCAGCATTTT
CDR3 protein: CATHVTVPGNQPQHF

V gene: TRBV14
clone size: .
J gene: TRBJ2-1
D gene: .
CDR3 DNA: TGTGCCAGCAGTCTTGATTTATATGGGGGTCGGAAGGAGCAGTTCTTC
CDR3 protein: CASSLDLYGGRKEQFF

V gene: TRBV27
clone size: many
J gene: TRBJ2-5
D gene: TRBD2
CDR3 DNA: TGTGCCAGCAGTTTAAGGGGGCCGTCAGCGGGAGGGCCTTTCGAGACCCAGTACTTC
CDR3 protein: CASSLRGPSAGGPFETQYF

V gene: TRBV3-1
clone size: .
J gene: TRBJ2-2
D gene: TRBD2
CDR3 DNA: TGTGCCAGCAGCCAAGAAGAAACTAGCGGGAGGGGTAACACCGGGGAGCTGTTTTTT
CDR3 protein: CASSQEETSGRGNTGELFF

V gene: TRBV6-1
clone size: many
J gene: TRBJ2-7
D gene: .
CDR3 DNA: TGTGCCAGCAGTGTTCTTGGACAGTACGAGCAGTACTTC
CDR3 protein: CASSVLGQYEQYF